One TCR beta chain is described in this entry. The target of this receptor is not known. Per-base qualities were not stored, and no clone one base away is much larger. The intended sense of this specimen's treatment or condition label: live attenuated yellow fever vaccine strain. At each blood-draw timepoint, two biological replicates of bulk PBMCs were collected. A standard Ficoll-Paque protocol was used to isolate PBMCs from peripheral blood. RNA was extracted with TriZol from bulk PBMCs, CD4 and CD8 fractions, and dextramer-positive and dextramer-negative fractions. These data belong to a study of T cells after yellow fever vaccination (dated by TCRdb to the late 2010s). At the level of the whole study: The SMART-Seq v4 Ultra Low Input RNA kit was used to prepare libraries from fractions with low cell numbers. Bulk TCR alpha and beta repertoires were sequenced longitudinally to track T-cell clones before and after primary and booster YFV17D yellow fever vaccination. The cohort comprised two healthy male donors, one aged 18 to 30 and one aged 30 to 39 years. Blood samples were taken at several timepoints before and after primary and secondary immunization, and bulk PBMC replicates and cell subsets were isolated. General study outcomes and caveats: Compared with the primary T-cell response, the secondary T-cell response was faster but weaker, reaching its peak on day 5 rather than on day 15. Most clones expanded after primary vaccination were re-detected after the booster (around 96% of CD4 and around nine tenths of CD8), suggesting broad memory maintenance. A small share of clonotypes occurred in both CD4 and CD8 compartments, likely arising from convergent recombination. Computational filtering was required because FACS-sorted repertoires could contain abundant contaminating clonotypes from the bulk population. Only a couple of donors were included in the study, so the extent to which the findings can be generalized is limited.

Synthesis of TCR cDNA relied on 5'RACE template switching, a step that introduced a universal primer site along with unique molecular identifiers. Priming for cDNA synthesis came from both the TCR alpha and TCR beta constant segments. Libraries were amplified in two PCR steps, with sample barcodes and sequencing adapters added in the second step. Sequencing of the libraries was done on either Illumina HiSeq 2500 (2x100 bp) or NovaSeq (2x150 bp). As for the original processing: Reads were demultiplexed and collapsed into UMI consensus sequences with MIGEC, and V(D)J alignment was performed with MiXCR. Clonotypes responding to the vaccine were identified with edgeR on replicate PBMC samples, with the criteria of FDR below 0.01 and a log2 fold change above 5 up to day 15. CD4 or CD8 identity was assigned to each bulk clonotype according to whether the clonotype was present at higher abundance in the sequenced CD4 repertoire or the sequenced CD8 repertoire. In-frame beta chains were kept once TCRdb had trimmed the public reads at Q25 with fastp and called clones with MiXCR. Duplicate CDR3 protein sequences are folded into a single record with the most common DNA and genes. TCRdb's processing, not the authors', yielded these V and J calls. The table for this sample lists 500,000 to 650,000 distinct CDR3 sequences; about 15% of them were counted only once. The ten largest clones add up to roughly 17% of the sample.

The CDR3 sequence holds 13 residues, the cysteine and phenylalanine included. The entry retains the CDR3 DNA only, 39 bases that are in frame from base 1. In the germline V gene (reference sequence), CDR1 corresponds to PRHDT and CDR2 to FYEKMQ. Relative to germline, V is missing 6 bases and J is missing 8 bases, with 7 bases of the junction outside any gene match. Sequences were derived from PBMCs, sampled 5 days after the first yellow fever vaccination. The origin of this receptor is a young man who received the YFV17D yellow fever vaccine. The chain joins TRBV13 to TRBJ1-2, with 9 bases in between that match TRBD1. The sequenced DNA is TGTGCCAGCAGGTCACAGGGGGCGCAAGGCTACACCTTC. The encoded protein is CASRSQGAQGYTF.